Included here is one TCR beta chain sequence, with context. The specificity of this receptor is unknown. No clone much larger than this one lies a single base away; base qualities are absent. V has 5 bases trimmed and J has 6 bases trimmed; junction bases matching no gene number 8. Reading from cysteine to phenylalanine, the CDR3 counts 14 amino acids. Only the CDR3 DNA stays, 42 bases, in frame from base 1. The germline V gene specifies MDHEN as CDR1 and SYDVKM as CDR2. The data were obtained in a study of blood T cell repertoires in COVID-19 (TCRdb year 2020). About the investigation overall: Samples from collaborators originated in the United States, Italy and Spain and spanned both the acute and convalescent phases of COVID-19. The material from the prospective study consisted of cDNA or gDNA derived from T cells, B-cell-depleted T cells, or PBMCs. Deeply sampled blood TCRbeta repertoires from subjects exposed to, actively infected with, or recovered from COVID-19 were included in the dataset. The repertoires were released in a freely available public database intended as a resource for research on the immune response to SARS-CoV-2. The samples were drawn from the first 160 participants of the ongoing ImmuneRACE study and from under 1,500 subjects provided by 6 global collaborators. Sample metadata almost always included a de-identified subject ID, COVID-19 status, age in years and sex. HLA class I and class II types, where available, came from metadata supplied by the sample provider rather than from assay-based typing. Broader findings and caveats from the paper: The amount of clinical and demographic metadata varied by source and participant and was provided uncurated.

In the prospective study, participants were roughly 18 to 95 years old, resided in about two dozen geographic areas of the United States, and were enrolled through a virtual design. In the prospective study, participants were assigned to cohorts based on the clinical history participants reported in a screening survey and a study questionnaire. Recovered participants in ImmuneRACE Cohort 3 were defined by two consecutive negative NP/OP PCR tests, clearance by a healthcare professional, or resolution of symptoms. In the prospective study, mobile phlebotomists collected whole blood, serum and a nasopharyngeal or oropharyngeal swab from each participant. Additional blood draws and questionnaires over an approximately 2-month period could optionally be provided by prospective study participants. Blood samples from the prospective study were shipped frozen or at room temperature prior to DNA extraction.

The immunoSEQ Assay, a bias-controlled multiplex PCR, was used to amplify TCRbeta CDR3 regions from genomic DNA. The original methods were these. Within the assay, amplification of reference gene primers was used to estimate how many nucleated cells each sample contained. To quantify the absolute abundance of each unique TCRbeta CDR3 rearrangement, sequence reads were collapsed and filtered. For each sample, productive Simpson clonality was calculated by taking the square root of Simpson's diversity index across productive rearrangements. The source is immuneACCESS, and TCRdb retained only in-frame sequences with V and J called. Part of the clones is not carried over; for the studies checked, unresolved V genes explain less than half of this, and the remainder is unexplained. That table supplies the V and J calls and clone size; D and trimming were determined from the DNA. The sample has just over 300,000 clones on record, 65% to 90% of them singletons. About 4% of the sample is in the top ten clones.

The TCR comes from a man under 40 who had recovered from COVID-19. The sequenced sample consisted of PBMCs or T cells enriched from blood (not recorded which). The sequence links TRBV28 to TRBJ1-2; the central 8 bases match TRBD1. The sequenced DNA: TGTGCCAGCAGTGCCGGGACAGGCCCCCATGGCTACACCTTC. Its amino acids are CASSAGTGPHGYTF.